This T cell receptor (beta chain) was recorded in a study of cytomegalovirus exposure and HLA in healthy donors. As for the study in general: HLA-typed donors were the source of around 77 million unique TCRs held in an early data release.

V shed 4 bases and J 2 bases; nucleotides not matched to a gene: 10. Germline lookup yields CDR1 MGHRA and CDR2 YSYEKL. The CDR3 is made up of 16 amino acids. PCR amplification relied on 60 Vbeta primers (plus 13 Jbeta primers). Profiling relied on immunoSEQ multiplex PCR, and the TCRdb table lists in-frame clones only, not all of them. The data show some 160,000 clones, about four fifths seen once. Notes on this clone: The antigen remains unidentified.

Overall study results and limits: Researchers catalogued 164 TCR beta chains as cytomegalovirus-associated. Roughly uniform sequencing depth across donors was assumed, possibly incorrectly.

Sequenced material: PBMCs. The rearrangement links TRBV4-1 to TRBJ1-2; 7 nucleotides match TRBD1. This clonotype originated in a male donor in good health and CMV-seropositive. The CDR3: CASSRSDRVGNYGYTF. The CDR3 coding sequence is TGCGCCAGCAGCCGGTCCGACAGGGTCGGCAACTATGGCTACACCTTC.